This is a list of T cell receptor beta chains from one sample in a study of T cells in Graves' hyperthyroidism and ophthalmopathy. TCRdb redid the calling of the multiplex PCR reads with MiXCR, one entry per CDR3 protein. The sample contains approximately 690,000 distinct CDR3 sequences, 20% to 25% of which appear only once. The sample consisted of blood. These receptors all come from a man in his thirties or forties with Graves' ophthalmopathy. Both conserved end residues are part of each CDR3. The order of the fields is D gene, clone size, J gene, V gene, CDR3 protein, CDR3 DNA. A D gene is named only where the DNA matches it firmly. The size field is filled for only some rows; it gives once, few, many or a size class.

TRBD2	many	TRBJ2-1	TRBV28	CASSVPGTSGYNEQFF	TGTGCCAGCAGCGTCCCCGGGACTAGCGGATACAATGAGCAGTTCTTC
TRBD1	few	TRBJ2-2	TRBV9	CASSLPGTGTGELFF	TGTGCCAGCAGCCTTCCCGGGACAGGGACCGGGGAGCTGTTTTTT
TRBD2	-	TRBJ2-3	TRBV18	CASSDKGLAGRDTQYF	TGTGCCAGCTCGGATAAGGGACTAGCGGGACGAGATACGCAGTATTTT
-	-	TRBJ1-1	TRBV19	CASSSAQTNTEAFF	TGTGCCAGTAGTTCAGCTCAGACGAACACTGAAGCTTTCTTT
TRBD2	many	TRBJ2-2	TRBV11-2	CASSNLPRTSGRSSGELFF	TGTGCCAGCAGCAACCTTCCACGGACTAGCGGGAGATCATCCGGGGAGCTGTTTTTT
TRBD2	-	TRBJ2-3	TRBV5-1	CASSLRLAGSMGTDTQYF	TGCGCCAGCAGCCTGCGACTAGCAGGTTCAATGGGGACAGATACGCAGTATTTT
-	-	TRBJ1-3	TRBV15	CAASPGGSGNTIYF	TGTGCCGCCAGTCCCGGGGGCTCTGGAAACACCATATATTTT
-	many	TRBJ2-5	TRBV11-3	CASSSRDRYQETQYF	TGTGCCAGCAGCTCGCGCGACAGATACCAAGAGACCCAGTACTTC
-	-	TRBJ1-1	TRBV19	CASKSQGPNTEAFF	TGTGCCAGTAAGTCGCAGGGGCCGAACACTGAAGCTTTCTTT
TRBD2	-	TRBJ2-1	TRBV6-6	CASSYLPSGSSSYNEQFF	TGTGCCAGCAGTTACCTCCCTAGCGGGAGTAGCTCCTACAATGAGCAGTTCTTC
-	few	TRBJ1-1	TRBV6-1	CAGGVGNTEAFF	TGTGCCGGCGGGGTGGGGAACACTGAAGCTTTCTTT
-	few	TRBJ1-2	TRBV18	CASSATRTDNYGYTF	TGTGCCAGCTCAGCGACCCGGACAGATAACTATGGCTACACCTTC
TRBD2	few	TRBJ2-7	TRBV6-6	CASSYSTSGGPYEQYF	TGTGCCAGCAGTTACTCAACTAGCGGGGGACCCTACGAGCAGTACTTC
-	-	TRBJ1-3	TRBV7-3	CASSLQGLGNTIYF	TGTGCCAGCAGCTTACAGGGGCTTGGAAACACCATATATTTT
-	many	TRBJ1-1	TRBV20-1	CSARKGVVNTEAFF	TGCAGTGCTAGAAAGGGGGTCGTGAACACTGAAGCTTTCTTT
-	many	TRBJ1-1	TRBV30	CAWRDSVGGPAFF	TGTGCCTGGAGGGATTCTGTTGGGGGCCCAGCTTTCTTT
TRBD1	-	TRBJ1-5	TRBV30	CAWSSSGTGNQPQHF	TGTGCCTGGAGTTCCTCCGGGACAGGGAATCAGCCCCAGCATTTT
TRBD2	-	TRBJ2-6	TRBV4-3	CASSQDGEGSGANVLTF	TGCGCCAGCAGCCAAGATGGGGAGGGTTCTGGGGCCAACGTCCTGACTTTC
-	few	TRBJ1-5	TRBV5-6	CASSLAREPGNQPQHF	TGTGCCAGCAGCTTGGCTAGGGAACCGGGCAATCAGCCCCAGCATTTT
-	many	TRBJ2-7	TRBV28	CASSPLDRSYEQYF	TGTGCCAGCAGTCCCTTAGACAGGAGCTACGAGCAGTACTTC
-	-	TRBJ1-1	TRBV18	CASSPSLTDDEAFF	TGTGCCAGCTCACCATCCCTGACCGATGATGAAGCTTTCTTT
-	few	TRBJ1-1	TRBV24-1	CATSDPGVGTEAFF	TGTGCCACCAGTGACCCCGGGGTGGGAACTGAAGCTTTCTTT
-	-	TRBJ1-2	TRBV6-2/TRBV6-3	CASAGRWGYGYTF	TGTGCCAGCGCTGGACGCTGGGGCTATGGCTACACCTTC
TRBD2	few	TRBJ2-7	TRBV28	CASSSPGLEGSGQYF	TGTGCCAGCAGTTCGCCGGGACTAGAAGGCTCAGGGCAGTACTTC
-	many	TRBJ1-3	TRBV3-1	CASSPRDSAGYTIYF	TGTGCCAGCAGCCCCCGGGACTCGGCTGGGTACACCATATATTTT
-	many	TRBJ1-4	TRBV18	CASSPAQDEKLFF	TGTGCCAGCTCACCAGCCCAAGATGAAAAACTGTTTTTT
TRBD2	many	TRBJ2-3	TRBV3-1	CASSQEVLAGGPEYF	TGTGCCAGCAGCCAAGAAGTCCTAGCGGGAGGGCCGGAGTATTTT
TRBD2	once	TRBJ2-3	TRBV18	CASSPRSSGSTDTQYF	TGTGCCAGCTCACCCCGCTCTAGCGGTTCCACAGATACGCAGTATTTT
TRBD1	few	TRBJ2-5	TRBV27	CASRRGQGEVETQYF	TGTGCCAGCAGGCGGGGACAGGGAGAGGTGGAGACCCAGTACTTC
-	-	TRBJ2-5	TRBV27	CASSLWFRAETQYF	TGTGCCAGCAGTTTATGGTTCAGGGCTGAGACCCAGTACTTC
-	many	TRBJ1-1	TRBV11-2	CASNPTGKNTEAFF	TGTGCCAGCAACCCCACAGGCAAGAACACTGAAGCTTTCTTT
TRBD1	-	TRBJ1-2	TRBV18	CASSPLSPNFVGTGTGYTF	TGTGCCAGCTCACCCCTATCCCCGAACTTTGTGGGGACAGGGACTGGCTACACCTTC
TRBD1	many	TRBJ2-3	TRBV7-9	CASLGTGMSTDTQYF	TGTGCCAGTCTTGGGACAGGGATGAGCACAGATACGCAGTATTTT
TRBD1	many	TRBJ1-4	TRBV20-1	CSVTARGADEKLFF	TGCAGTGTGACGGCCAGGGGGGCGGACGAAAAACTGTTTTTT
-	-	TRBJ1-2	TRBV5-6	CASSFEAEGWAGYTF	TGTGCCAGCAGCTTTGAAGCGGAGGGGTGGGCTGGCTACACCTTC
-	few	TRBJ2-2	TRBV11-2	CASSFGGSGGELFF	TGTGCCAGCAGCTTTGGAGGGAGTGGCGGGGAGCTGTTTTTT
-	many	TRBJ2-5	TRBV28	CASSSTGIQETQYF	TGTGCCAGCAGTTCGACGGGGATCCAAGAGACCCAGTACTTC
-	many	TRBJ2-3	TRBV6-6	CASSYSARAITDTQYF	TGTGCCAGCAGTTACTCGGCGCGGGCGATCACAGATACGCAGTATTTT
TRBD2	many	TRBJ2-5	TRBV11-2	CASSKLAGWEETQYF	TGTGCCAGCAGCAAACTAGCGGGATGGGAAGAGACCCAGTACTTC
TRBD1	few	TRBJ2-2	TRBV5-1	CASSFQGANTGELFF	TGCGCCAGCAGCTTTCAGGGGGCTAACACCGGGGAGCTGTTTTTT
TRBD1	-	TRBJ2-6	TRBV10-3	CAIRGTGGSSGANVLTF	TGTGCCATCAGAGGGACAGGGGGGAGCTCTGGGGCCAACGTCCTGACTTTC
-	-	TRBJ1-2	TRBV5-4	CASSLVTSSGYTF	TGTGCCAGCAGCTTGGTCACGTCGAGCGGCTACACCTTC
-	few	TRBJ1-1	TRBV5-6	CASSWERDPTEAFF	TGTGCCAGCAGCTGGGAACGGGACCCCACTGAAGCTTTCTTT
-	-	TRBJ2-4	TRBV2	CASNLGGLSDIIAKNIQYF	TGTGCCAGCAACCTCGGCGGATTATCAGATATTATAGCCAAAAACATTCAGTACTTC
-	few	TRBJ2-7	TRBV3-1	CASSHIGNYEQYF	TGTGCCAGCAGCCACATCGGGAACTACGAGCAGTACTTC
-	many	TRBJ2-1	TRBV28	CASSFQRISYNEQFF	TGTGCCAGCAGTTTTCAGCGGATCTCCTACAATGAGCAGTTCTTC
-	few	TRBJ1-2	TRBV7-9	CASSLGGDPGRGYTF	TGTGCCAGCAGCTTAGGGGGGGACCCGGGTCGAGGCTACACCTTC
-	many	TRBJ1-1	TRBV15	CATSRGVWTARTEAFF	TGTGCCACCAGCAGAGGAGTATGGACGGCGAGGACTGAAGCTTTCTTT
-	-	TRBJ1-2	TRBV6-9	CASSSSWTGFYGYTF	TGTGCCAGCAGTTCATCGTGGACTGGATTCTATGGCTACACCTTC
TRBD1	-	TRBJ2-2	TRBV6-1	CASSWTLQGLGFGELFF	TGTGCCAGCAGCTGGACCCTACAGGGGCTAGGTTTCGGGGAGCTGTTTTTT
TRBD2	-	TRBJ2-7	TRBV6-1	CASSEAVSGRPYEQYF	TGTGCCAGCAGCGAGGCCGTTAGCGGGCGTCCCTACGAGCAGTACTTC
-	few	TRBJ1-2	TRBV7-9	CASSLTVTSYGYTF	TGTGCCAGCAGCTTAACCGTAACCTCCTATGGCTACACCTTC
TRBD2	many	TRBJ2-5	TRBV20-1	CSARRLAGGIQETQYF	TGCAGTGCTCGAAGACTAGCGGGAGGAATCCAAGAGACCCAGTACTTC
-	few	TRBJ2-7	TRBV14	CASSQHGGEQYF	TGTGCCAGCAGCCAACATGGTGGCGAGCAGTACTTC
-	few	TRBJ1-5	TRBV19	CASSIWGNQPQHF	TGTGCCAGTAGTATTTGGGGAAATCAGCCCCAGCATTTT
TRBD1	few	TRBJ2-7	TRBV5-4	CASSFGSGQGSYEQYF	TGTGCCAGCAGCTTTGGTTCGGGACAGGGGTCCTACGAGCAGTACTTC
TRBD1	-	TRBJ2-7	TRBV9	CASSKTGTGRNEQYF	TGTGCCAGCAGCAAAACCGGGACAGGGAGGAACGAGCAGTACTTC
-	many	TRBJ2-5	TRBV28	CASRGRGTSPQETQYF	TGTGCCAGCAGAGGACGGGGGACTTCTCCCCAAGAGACCCAGTACTTC
TRBD1	-	TRBJ1-5	TRBV30	CAWSQGVSNQPQHF	TGTGCCTGGAGTCAGGGGGTTAGCAATCAGCCCCAGCATTTT